The next 21 T cell receptor beta chains were all read from a single sample in a study of CD8 T cell repertoires and HIV-1 epitope variants. These receptors' targets are unknown. The assay was immunoSEQ multiplex PCR, and TCRdb's table has in-frame clones only and misses some. The table lists more than 4,000 clones, roughly two thirds of them singletons. Sequenced: cultured CD8+ T cells derived from PBMCs. The source of these receptors is a male donor with HIV.

The V and J genes are TRBV5-4 and TRBJ1-6; D perhaps matches TRBD1 (6 bases). The germline V gene has CDR1 SGHNT and CDR2 YYREEE (reference sequence). This CDR3 spans 14 amino acids. V lost 4 bases to trimming and J lost 7 bases, with 12 bases between them. CDR3: CASSHREANSPLHF. Written as DNA, the CDR3 is TGTGCCAGCAGCCACAGGGAGGCCAATTCACCCCTCCACTTT. The full variable domain, in which reference TRBV5-4 and TRBJ1-6 provide the parts outside the CDR3, is ETGVTQSPTHLIKTRGQQVTLRCSSQSGHNTVSWYQQALGQGPQFIFQYYREEENGRGNFPPRFSGLQFPNYSSELNVNALELDDSALYLCASSHREANSPLHFGNGTRLTVT.

The V and J genes are TRBV5-1 and TRBJ2-7; D unresolved. The V and J ends lost 5 bases and 2 bases respectively, with 14 bases between them. Germline lookup yields CDR1 SGHRS and CDR2 YFSETQ. The CDR3 totals 14 residues. As DNA, the CDR3 is TGCGCCAGCAGATCAGAGGTCCCACCCTACGAGCAGTACTTC. This encodes CASRSEVPPYEQYF.

The gene calls are TRBV27 and TRBJ2-1, with 12 bases fitting TRBD2. This CDR3 comprises 17 residues. Trimming took 2 bases from V and 2 from J; bases not matched to a gene: 4. Germline CDR1 MNHEY, CDR2 SMNVEV (reference sequence). In DNA, the CDR3 is TGTGCCAGCAGTTTAGCTAGCGGGGGGGTCGCCTACAATGAGCAGTTCTTC. Residues: CASSLASGGVAYNEQFF.

There are a few counts of this clone. The gene calls are TRBV4-1 and TRBJ1-2, with D unclear. V shed 0 bases and J shed 3 bases, with 14 bases lying between them. The CDR3 contains 16 residues. Germline assignment: CDR1 MGHRA and CDR2 YSYEKL. This chain's CDR3 is CASSQDPVELDYGYTF. DNA of the CDR3: TGCGCCAGCAGCCAAGATCCCGTCGAACTCGACTATGGCTACACCTTC.

This clone was detected only a few times. At one end, the junction sequence differs from germline, possibly due to a read error. This chain connects TRBV7-7 to TRBJ2-7, with 10 bases fitting TRBD2. CDR1 is SSHAT, CDR2 FNYEAQ, per germline (reference sequence). This CDR3 contains 17 residues. The CDR3 is CASSSPETSGSAYEQYF. The CDR3 DNA reads TGTGCTAGCAGCTCCCCCGAGACTAGCGGGTCAGCCTACGAGCAGTACTTC.

V gene TRBV7-2 combines with J gene TRBJ2-7, with 9 bases that match TRBD2. Per the germline V gene, CDR1 is SGHTA and CDR2 is FQGNSA. Germline trimming cut 5 bases from V and 1 base from J; bases unmatched to any gene: 6. The CDR3 is 15 amino acids. The CDR3 spells CASSPSAGGSYEQYF. The CDR3 nucleotides are TGTGCCAGCAGCCCGTCCGCGGGAGGGTCCTACGAGCAGTACTTC.

The chain links TRBV28 to TRBJ2-1, with D perhaps matching TRBD2 (7 bases). Germline V CDR1 and CDR2: MDHEN, SYDVKM. This CDR3 has 16 residues. V lost 2 bases and J 2 bases, leaving 13 bases between the germline ends. The CDR3 coding sequence is TGTGCCAGCAGTTTAAGGGGGGGGGCTCCCTACAATGAGCAGTTCTTC. Residues: CASSLRGGAPYNEQFF. Full variable domain (rest looked up from reference TRBV28 and TRBJ2-1): DVKVTQSSRYLVKRTGEKVFLECVQDMDHENMFWYRQDPGLGLRLIYFSYDVKMKEKGDIPEGYSVSREKKERFSLILESASTNQTSMYLCASSLRGGAPYNEQFFGPGTRLTVL.

The chain is built from TRBV30 and TRBJ2-7; 8 nucleotides align to TRBD2. V gave up 3 bases and J gave up 2 bases; unmatched junction bases: 6. Germline loops: CDR1 GTSNPN, CDR2 SVGIG (reference sequence). The CDR3 consists of 14 residues. The CDR3 reads CAWSTGLVPYEQYF. The CDR3 bases are TGTGCCTGGAGCACGGGACTAGTGCCCTACGAGCAGTACTTC.

By share of the sample, this clone is medium-sized. The V and J genes are TRBV9 and TRBJ1-4; TRBD1 agrees at 7 bases. With V trimmed by 4 bases and J by 3 bases, 6 bases remained unmatched. Germline values: CDR1 SGDLS, CDR2 YYNGEE. The CDR3 length is 15 residues. CDR3 amino acids: CASSPRDSSNEKLFF. The DNA of the CDR3 is TGTGCCAGCAGCCCAAGGGACAGTTCTAATGAAAAACTGTTTTTT.

This chain joins TRBV4-3 and TRBJ2-1; tentatively, D is TRBD1 or TRBD2 (5 bases each). Between the trimmed V and J ends, which lost 0 bases and 2 bases, there was a span of 11 bases. In germline, CDR1 is LGHNA, CDR2 YSLEER. CDR3 length equals 16 residues. The DNA of the CDR3 is TGCGCCAGCAGCCAAGAACATGGGGGACCCTACAATGAGCAGTTCTTC. Translation gives CASSQEHGGPYNEQFF.

The gene calls are TRBV29-1 and TRBJ2-7; D gene uncertain. The CDR3 has 14 residues. V lost 0 bases, J lost 3 bases, and 12 bases lay in between. The germline V gene has CDR1 SQVTM and CDR2 ANQGSEA. DNA for the CDR3: TGCAGCGTTGAAGAGTGGAGCTCGAGCTACGAGCAGTACTTC. Its translation is CSVEEWSSSYEQYF.

The genes are TRBV4-3 and TRBJ1-5; the D is unclear. CDR1 is LGHNA, CDR2 YSLEER, per germline. The CDR3 is 15 residues long. V was shortened by 3 bases and J by 2 bases, with 11 bases between the two germline ends. CDR3 nucleotides: TGCGCCAGCAGCCAGGACCTTAATGGCAATCAGCCCCAGCATTTT. As protein: CASSQDLNGNQPQHF.

This chain connects TRBV5-6 to TRBJ2-7; 8 bases are shared with TRBD1. The CDR3 extends over 13 amino acids. The junction had 2 bases not matched to a gene; V was cut back by 4 bases and J by 2 bases. Germline loops: CDR1 SGHDT, CDR2 YYEEEE. The DNA of the CDR3 is TGTGCCAGCAGCGGGGACAGGCCCTACGAGCAGTACTTC. Translated: CASSGDRPYEQYF.

This chain uses TRBV18 with TRBJ2-3, with 8 bases matching TRBD2. Germline V gene sequence: CDR1 KGHSH, CDR2 LQKENI. V shed 5 bases, J shed 6 bases, and the junction held 10 bases outside the gene matches. This CDR3 is built from 15 residues. CDR3 bases: TGTGCCAGCTCAGTAGCCGGAGCGGGGGAGGATACGCAGTATTTT. Protein sequence: CASSVAGAGEDTQYF.

The rearrangement uses TRBV27 and TRBJ2-1, with D perhaps being TRBD1 or TRBD2 (5 bases each). This CDR3 has 15 amino acids. Germline loops: CDR1 MNHEY, CDR2 SMNVEV (reference sequence). The V end was cut by 6 bases, the J end by 3 bases, with 15 bases between. Written as DNA, the CDR3 is TGTGCCAGCAGCCCGGGACCGCTCAACTACAATGAGCAGTTCTTC. Translating it yields CASSPGPLNYNEQFF.

This clone was seen a handful of times. The chain links TRBV7-2 to TRBJ2-7, with 7 nucleotides matching TRBD2. Trimming cost V 5 bases and J 2 bases; bases outside gene matches: 9. Germline CDR1 reads SGHTA; CDR2 reads FQGNSA. The CDR3 contains 15 residues. CDR3 coding DNA: TGTGCCAGCAGCCGTAGCGGGCTGACTACCTACGAGCAGTACTTC. It encodes CASSRSGLTTYEQYF. The variable domain in full, completed from reference TRBV7-2 and TRBJ2-7, reads GAGVSQSPSNKVTEKGKDVELRCDPISGHTALYWYRQSLGQGLEFLIYFQGNSAPDKSGLPSDRFSAERTGGSVSTLTIQRTQQEDSAVYLCASSRSGLTTYEQYFGPGTRLTVT.

The chain recombines TRBV10-2 with TRBJ1-5, with TRBD1 as a possible D gene (5 bases). The ends were cut back, 6 bases at V and 1 base at J, with 10 bases in the middle. This CDR3 contains 14 residues. Germline-derived CDR1 and CDR2 are WSHSY and SAAADI. CDR3 in amino acids: CASRGGESNQPQHF. Here the CDR3 DNA reads TGCGCCAGCAGGGGGGGGGAGAGCAATCAGCCCCAGCATTTT.

The chain combines TRBV18 with TRBJ2-7; 8 bases fit TRBD1. J was trimmed by 3 bases and V by 3 bases; bases with no gene match: 1. Germline CDR1 and CDR2: KGHSH and LQKENI. The CDR3 runs 13 residues. The CDR3 reads CASSPTGGYEQYF. The CDR3 region has the DNA TGTGCCAGCTCACCCACAGGGGGCTACGAGCAGTACTTC.

This clone appeared a single time. The V and J genes are TRBV6-6 and TRBJ1-1; D gene ambiguous. CDR3 length equals 12 residues. CDR1 is MNHNY and CDR2 is SVGAGI in the germline V gene (reference sequence). With 6 bases removed from V and 7 bases from J, the gap between germline ends came to 12 bases. The CDR3: CASSLASLEAFF. The CDR3 DNA follows: TGTGCCAGCAGCCTCGCCTCCCTTGAAGCTTTCTTT.

The chain links TRBV27 to TRBJ2-2; D is undetermined. CDR3 size: 13 residues. CDR1 MNHEY and CDR2 SMNVEV come from the germline V gene (reference sequence). V lost 5 bases, J lost 6 bases, and 10 bases lay in between. The CDR3 loop reads CASSRQDPGELFF. CDR3 sequence (DNA): TGTGCCAGCAGTAGGCAGGACCCCGGGGAGCTGTTTTTT.

V is TRBV6-5 and J is TRBJ2-2, with a possible D match to TRBD2 (6 bases). The CDR3 runs to 13 residues. In germline, CDR1 is MNHEY, CDR2 SVGAGI. V was trimmed by 5 bases and J by 9 bases, leaving 13 bases between them. This CDR3 is CASSPGLDRELFF. As DNA, the CDR3 is TGTGCCAGCAGTCCGGGACTCGACCGGGAGCTGTTTTTT.